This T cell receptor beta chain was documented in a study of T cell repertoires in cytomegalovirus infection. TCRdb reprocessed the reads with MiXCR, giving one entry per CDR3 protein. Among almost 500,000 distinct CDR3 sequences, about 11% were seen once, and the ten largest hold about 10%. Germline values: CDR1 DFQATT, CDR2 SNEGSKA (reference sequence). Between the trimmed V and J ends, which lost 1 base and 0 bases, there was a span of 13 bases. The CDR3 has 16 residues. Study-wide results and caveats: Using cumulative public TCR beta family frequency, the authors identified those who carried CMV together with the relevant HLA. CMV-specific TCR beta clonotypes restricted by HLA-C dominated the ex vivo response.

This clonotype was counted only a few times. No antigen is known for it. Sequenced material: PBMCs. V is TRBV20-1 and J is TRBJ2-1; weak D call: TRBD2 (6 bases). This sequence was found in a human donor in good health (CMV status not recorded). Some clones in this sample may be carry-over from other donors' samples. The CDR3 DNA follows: TGCAGTGCTAGAGGAGTTGACGGGAGCTCCTACAATGAGCAGTTCTTC. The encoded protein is CSARGVDGSSYNEQFF.